This TCR beta chain comes out of a study of regulatory T cells in long-lasting Graves disease (dated by TCRdb to about 2021). Describing the broader study: In the newly diagnosed Graves' disease group, patients had been taking antithyroid drugs for less than 3 months. This study used TCR sequencing and RNA sequencing of peripheral blood to compare persistent Graves' disease patients against newly diagnosed Graves' disease patients. A total of 33 samples were covered by TCR sequencing, comprising approximately 13 persistent and 20 or so newly diagnosed Graves' disease patients. The study took place in China and was registered as a clinical trial. On the study overall, not on this receptor specifically: TRBV28, TRBJ1-2 and TRBJ2-5 were preferentially used in persistent disease, while TRBV20-1 and TRBJ2-1 were favored in newly diagnosed disease. Lower TCR Shannon entropy and fewer highly expanded clones were observed in persistent Graves' disease patients than in newly diagnosed patients, which suggested clonal expansion. Sequencing and analysis were limited to the TCR beta chain. Persistent patients shared more public clonotypes among themselves (around 3,000) than newly diagnosed patients did (about 970). Because the primary lesion, thyroid tissue, could not be accessed, the study looked at peripheral blood alone. The authors noted that the small sample size was a limitation that may lower accuracy.

CDR1 and CDR2 are read off the germline V gene (reference sequence) as MNHEY and SMNVEV. Inclusive of the bounding cysteine and phenylalanine, the CDR3 is 18 residues long. Kept here is only the CDR3 DNA, which spans 54 bases and is read in frame from base 1. Relative to germline, V is missing 4 bases and J is missing 4 bases, with 9 bases of the junction outside any gene match. This clonotype was seen a handful of times. Its antigen remains unidentified. Base-call qualities are not available, and no considerably larger clone is one nucleotide away. The library was prepared using multiplex PCR. The sequencing machine was an Illumina HiSeq 4000. To build TCR beta libraries, CDR3 regions were amplified by Arm-PCR using iRepertoire HTBI primers. Before sequencing, the PCR products underwent gel purification. The authors processed their data as follows. Across samples, 62 TRBV and roughly 15 TRBJ segments were identified and used for gene usage analysis of CDR3 amino acid clonotypes. Filtered high-quality paired reads were merged into contigs using COPE and FqMerger. BLAST was used to align contigs to IMGT TRBV, TRBD and TRBJ reference genes, with CDR3 defined following IMGT. Highly expanded clones were defined as clonotypes with a frequency above 0.1%. Shannon entropy was used to measure repertoire diversity, and the Gini coefficient was used to measure V-J evenness. Clonotypes shared by more than one individual were considered public. TCRdb applied fastp at Q25 and MiXCR to the public reads, then kept only in-frame beta chains. Duplicate CDR3 protein sequences are folded into a single record with the most common DNA and genes. The V and J calls here are based on TCRdb, not the publication. For this sample there are approximately 400,000 distinct CDR3 sequences; more than 13% appear just once. Roughly 17% of the sample lies in the top ten.

The time point label, read with the paper, signifies: newly diagnosed GD, antithyroid drugs for less than 3 months. For both TCR sequencing and RNA sequencing, RNA was extracted from PBMCs using TRIzol. Graves' disease was diagnosed according to American Thyroid Association guidelines. Patients were recruited from an endocrinology department in Xi'an, China. From each patient, about 8.9 milliliters of peripheral blood was collected into an EDTA anticoagulant tube. Ficoll Paque Plus density gradient separation was used to isolate PBMCs, and no further T cell sorting was done. An Agilent 2100 Bioanalyzer and agarose gel were used to assess RNA quality, and a NanoDrop 2000 was used to measure RNA concentration. These data were also filed under a second study, of T cells in Graves' hyperthyroidism and ophthalmopathy. As that second study puts it: Stable Graves' hyperthyroidism was defined as the absence of progression to ophthalmopathy over 18 months of follow-up. Hyperthyroidism patients were newly diagnosed, had a disease duration of under 2 months, and were aged 18 to 65 years. Patients with uncontrolled infections, other autoimmune diseases, pregnancy or lactation were excluded. Diagnoses were established on the basis of clinical symptoms, serum thyroxine and TRAb, thyroid ultrasound, and orbital computed tomography. For the first round of RT-PCR on the TCR CDR3, the HTBI primer set was used together with the Qiagen OneStep RT-PCR kit. Most expanded thyroid clonotypes (frequency above 0.001) were also found in blood, which suggests that blood repertoires may mirror thyroid immune responses. In cross-validation, a model built on a 13 V-J signature told ophthalmopathy apart from stable hyperthyroidism with under 90% sensitivity and about 81% specificity, and in testing the same model reached 80%/75%. During validation, the model predicted progression to ophthalmopathy a median of approximately 6 months ahead of onset, with almost 71% sensitivity and more than 72% specificity. To identify TCR V-J signatures that set the groups apart, the researchers used a discovery cohort of about a hundred patients, made up of 40 to 45 with Graves' ophthalmopathy and 57 with stable Graves' hyperthyroidism. Whether ophthalmopathy could be predicted prospectively was tested in an independent validation cohort made up of 18 hyperthyroidism patients plus 17 patients who later progressed to ophthalmopathy. The 75 to 100 discovery patients were randomly split 7:3 into training and test sets. Thyroid tissue and blood T-cell repertoires from more than 5 Graves' hyperthyroidism patients were also compared in the study. After blood sampling, hyperthyroidism patients were treated with methimazole at a starting dose of 30 mg daily, and ophthalmopathy patients were treated with high-dose intravenous methylprednisolone. Libraries were constructed in a second round of multiplex PCR, after which size selection and purification were performed. Paired-end sequencing of the libraries was performed with 100 bp reads on an Illumina HiSeq2000. SOAPnuke was used to process the raw data, with reads discarded if the reads contained adapters or uncalled bases, had a mean Phred below 15, or lacked an exact constant-primer or identifier match. COPE v1.2.5 was used to merge the high-quality paired reads, and each unique nucleotide sequence was defined as a clonotype. MiTCR v1.1 was used to align clonotypes to the IMGT TRBV, TRBD and TRBJ reference segments. The analysis included only V-J combinations with a frequency above 0.0001, which together covered 99% to 99.2% of the repertoires. A TCS score was defined as the ratio of F50 (clonal expansion) to E x V (chaos), with BLOSUM62-based TCRdist applied between CDR3 peptides within each V-J. Welch's t-statistics and random forest reduced roughly 530 V-J features to 13, which were used in a naive Bayes classifier (R e1071). No statistical method was used to set the sample size in advance, and investigators knew the group allocation. TCR Vbeta CDR3 sequencing of around 130 peripheral blood samples (over 40 ophthalmopathy, 75 to 80 hyperthyroidism and approximately 17 progressor patients) is reported in the paper.

The rearranged segments are TRBV27 and TRBJ2-1; a stretch of 14 junction bases matches TRBD2. The material was peripheral blood mononuclear cells (PBMCs), obtained at new diagnosis, from a patient treated with antithyroid drugs. The receptor comes from a woman aged 25 to 39 with Graves disease. Donor details come from another sample of the same person, matched by shared clones. The DNA sequence is as follows: TGTGCCAGCAGTTCCGCGGGGACTAGCGGGGGCCCTTACAATGAGCAGTTCTTC. Its protein product is CASSSAGTSGGPYNEQFF.